This T cell receptor (beta chain) comes out of a study of neoadjuvant anti-PD-1 for oral cavity cancer. Overall study: Patients without progression got a fourth dose around day 43.

This clone was recorded a few times. The antigen is undetermined. Whole-study results and caveats: After neoadjuvant nivolumab, PBMC T cell clonality was significantly higher in non-responders than responders.

Here immunoSEQ multiplex PCR was the method, and the copy in TCRdb shows in-frame clones only, minus some. The data contain around 30,000 clones, about 86% of them singletons. Stage II-IVA oral cavity squamous cell carcinoma was new and untreated by systemic or radiation therapy. The material was PBMCs, obtained before nivolumab (anti-PD-1) treatment. The TCR was taken from a person between 40 and 85 years old with oral cavity squamous cell carcinoma.

The CDR3 nucleotides read TGCGCCAGCAGCTTACAGGGTAAAGGGTACGAGCAGTACTTC. It encodes CASSLQGKGYEQYF. The rearrangement joins TRBV5-1 to TRBJ2-7; tentative D call: TRBD1 (6 bases). The CDR3 is made up of 14 amino acids. Germline assignment: CDR1 SGHRS and CDR2 YFSETQ. Trimming removed 2 bases from V and 4 bases from J, with 13 bases in between.